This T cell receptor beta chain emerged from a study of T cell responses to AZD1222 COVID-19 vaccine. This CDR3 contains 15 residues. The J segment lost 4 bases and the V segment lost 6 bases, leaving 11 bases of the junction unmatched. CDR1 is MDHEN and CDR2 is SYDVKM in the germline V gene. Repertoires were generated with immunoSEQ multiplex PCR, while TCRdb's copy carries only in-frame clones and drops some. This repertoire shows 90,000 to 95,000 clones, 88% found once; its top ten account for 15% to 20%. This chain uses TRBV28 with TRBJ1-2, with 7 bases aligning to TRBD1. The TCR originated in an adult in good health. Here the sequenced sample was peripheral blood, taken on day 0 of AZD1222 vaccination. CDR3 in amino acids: CASSLGTANGYGYTF. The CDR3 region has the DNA TGTGCCAGCAGCCTCGGGACAGCGAACGGCTATGGCTACACCTTC.